A single sample gave rise to the 32 T cell receptor beta chains below, sequenced in a study of vaccination effects on CD4 cells after COVID-19. Before any sequencing was done, the ViraFEST assay used viral peptide pools to expand antigen-specific CD4+ T cells. Isolation of CD4+ T cells took place after 10 days of culture. Among the vaccine recipients, none had a prior SARS-CoV-2 infection, and nucleocapsid antibodies were negative. Sequencing used immunoSEQ multiplex PCR; TCRdb keeps in-frame clones, though not all of them. The sample carries about 43,000 clones, about 80% recorded once. These receptors are not linked to any known antigen. Here the sequenced sample was CD4+ T cells from PBMCs cultured with SARS-CoV-2 spike peptides, taken before COVID-19 vaccination. These receptors were taken from a human donor who received a COVID-19 vaccine.

The chain is built from TRBV5-1 and TRBJ1-1, with D hard to call. The CDR3 spans 15 residues. The V gene's germline CDR1 is SGHRS and CDR2 YFSETQ. V dropped 0 bases and J dropped 6 bases, with 15 bases sitting between them. The CDR3 DNA follows: TGCGCCAGCAGCTTGGCTCGGCCGGAAGACGCTGAAGCTTTCTTT. Residues: CASSLARPEDAEAFF.

This clone was observed a few times. The genes are TRBV10-2 and TRBJ1-6; the D is unclear. Germline V lookup: CDR1 WSHSY, CDR2 SAAADI. Between the trimmed V and J ends, which lost 6 bases and 14 bases, there was a span of 17 bases. This CDR3 region has 13 residues. The CDR3 DNA is TGCGCCAGCAGGTTTGTGCGGGGTGTCTCCCTCCACTTT. This encodes CASRFVRGVSLHF.

The chain links TRBV12-5 to TRBJ2-5, with D perhaps assigned TRBD1 or TRBD2 (5 bases each). The CDR3 is made up of 19 amino acids. V lost 2 bases and J lost 0, with 22 bases in between. The V gene's germline CDR1 is LGHNT and CDR2 FRNRAP. The DNA of the CDR3 is TGTGCTAGTGGTTTGATCCGGGACGGCACCCCTGGGGACCAAGAGACCCAGTACTTC. Residues: CASGLIRDGTPGDQETQYF.

The chain recombines TRBV5-1 with TRBJ1-5, with D possibly matching TRBD1 (6 bases). Germline loops: CDR1 SGHRS, CDR2 YFSETQ. This CDR3 is built from 15 residues. V was shortened by 0 bases and J by 7 bases, with 14 bases between the two germline ends. The CDR3 bases are TGCGCCAGCAGCTTGGCTCGGGGGCCTGGGCAGCCCCAGCATTTT. This encodes CASSLARGPGQPQHF. Filled out from reference TRBV5-1 and TRBJ1-5, the complete variable domain reads KAGVTQTPRYLIKTRGQQVTLSCSPISGHRSVSWYQQTPGQGLQFLFEYFSETQRNKGNFPGRFSGRQFSNSRSEMNVSTLELGDSALYLCASSLARGPGQPQHFGDGTRLSIL.

The V gene is TRBV10-3, the J gene TRBJ1-2, with 9 bases identical to TRBD1. CDR1 ENHRY and CDR2 SYGVKD come from the germline V gene. V dropped 2 bases and J dropped 8; count of bases not matched to a gene: 9. The CDR3 extends over 15 amino acids. In DNA, the CDR3 is TGTGCCATCAGTGAGACAGGGGGCAACATCCAAGGCTACACCTTC. Encoded protein: CAISETGGNIQGYTF.

This rearrangement joins TRBV5-1 to TRBJ1-1, with D possibly TRBD1 on 5 matching bases. Trimming pared 4 bases from V and 1 base from J, leaving 8 bases between. Germline CDR1 reads SGHRS; CDR2 reads YFSETQ. This CDR3 is built from 13 residues. DNA for the CDR3: TGCGCCAGCAGCCGGGACTCGAACACTGAAGCTTTCTTT. Protein: CASSRDSNTEAFF.

The chain joins TRBV28 to TRBJ1-5; 7 bases are shared with TRBD1. Trimming at V came to 4 bases and at J to 7 bases, leaving 10 bases not matched to a gene. There are 15 residues in the CDR3. Germline CDR1 reads MDHEN; CDR2 reads SYDVKM. The CDR3 nucleotides are TGTGCCAGCAGTTCGCACACAGGGGACGCACAGCCCCAGCATTTT. This gives the protein CASSSHTGDAQPQHF.

This clone was seen a handful of times. V is TRBV6-1 and J is TRBJ1-2; weak D call: TRBD1 (6 bases). Trimming removed 0 bases from V and 4 bases from J, with 12 bases in between. CDR1 and CDR2 (germline): MNHNS, SASEGT. The CDR3 runs 15 residues. This CDR3 is CASSEALVGAYGYTF. DNA of the CDR3: TGTGCCAGCAGTGAAGCGCTTGTGGGGGCCTATGGCTACACCTTC.

The rearrangement joins TRBV30 to TRBJ2-5; the match to TRBD1 covers 10 bases. Germline V gene data show CDR1 as GTSNPN and CDR2 as SVGIG (reference sequence). The CDR3 runs to 18 residues. The CDR3, as DNA: TGTGCTAGACACTGGCTACGACAGGGGGCCCAGTTGGGAGAGACCCAGTACTTC. Translated, it gives CARHWLRQGAQLGETQYF.

The chain employs TRBV6-5 and TRBJ1-2; 7 positions agree with TRBD1. Germline V gives CDR1 MNHEY, CDR2 SVGAGI. The CDR3 consists of 15 residues. V was pared by 5 bases and J by 2 bases, with 8 bases of the junction left unmatched. CDR3 amino acids: CASSQDRSPNYGYTF. The CDR3 nucleotides are TGTGCCAGCAGTCAGGACAGGAGCCCGAACTATGGCTACACCTTC.

This chain joins TRBV7-2 and TRBJ2-1; D is perhaps TRBD2 (5 bases). Per the germline V gene, CDR1 is SGHTA and CDR2 is FQGNSA. This CDR3 has 17 amino acids. The ends were cut back, 5 bases at V and 3 bases at J, with 20 bases in the middle. DNA of the CDR3: TGTGCCAGCAGCCCTAACGCCGGGGTGTACCTCTACAATGAGCAGTTCTTC. Its translation is CASSPNAGVYLYNEQFF.

This clone was found a few times. The chain combines TRBV11-2 with TRBJ1-1; D unresolved. CDR1 SGHAT and CDR2 FQNNGV come from the germline V gene. The CDR3 is made up of 16 amino acids. V lost 3 bases and J lost 1, with 15 bases in between. The CDR3: CASSFPDRGWNTEAFF. DNA for the CDR3: TGTGCCAGCAGCTTTCCCGACCGGGGATGGAACACTGAAGCTTTCTTT. Based on the CDR3 plus reference TRBV11-2 and TRBJ1-1, the full variable domain is EAGVAQSPRYKIIEKRQSVAFWCNPISGHATLYWYQQILGQGPKLLIQFQNNGVVDDSQLPKDRFSAERLKGVDSTLKIQPAKLEDSAVYLCASSFPDRGWNTEAFFGQGTRLTVV.

The chain couples TRBV7-9 to TRBJ1-6, with 7 bases identical to TRBD1. In germline, CDR1 is SEHNR, CDR2 FQNEAQ (reference sequence). The CDR3 runs 16 residues. Trimming took 1 base from V and 9 from J; bases not matched to a gene: 9. CDR3: CASSLDNRGAGSPLHF. The CDR3 DNA reads TGTGCCAGCAGCTTAGATAACAGGGGTGCCGGTTCACCCCTCCACTTT.

The rearrangement joins TRBV3-1 (or the pseudogene TRBV3-2) to TRBJ1-2, with no clear D. V gave up 2 bases and J gave up 4 bases, with 5 bases separating them. Per the germline V gene, CDR1 is LGHDT and CDR2 is YNNKEL (reference sequence). The CDR3 contains 12 residues. CDR3: CASSQNSYGYTF. The CDR3 bases are TGTGCCAGCAGCCAAAACAGCTATGGCTACACCTTC.

The chain couples TRBV10-1 to TRBJ2-5, with 9 bases fitting TRBD1. The CDR3 contains 20 residues. Germline V CDR1 and CDR2: WNHNN, SYGVQD (reference sequence). With 4 bases clipped from V and 2 bases from J, the junction kept 20 bases outside the gene matches. CDR3 sequence (DNA): TGCGCCAGCAGTGGGACCAGAATACCGGGACAGGGTATTTTGCAAGAGACCCAGTACTTC. It encodes CASSGTRIPGQGILQETQYF.

CDR3 in DNA: TGCGCCAGCAGCTTGGAGGCAGGCGTCTCTGGGGCCAACGTCCTGACTTTC. As protein: CASSLEAGVSGANVLTF. The chain recombines TRBV5-1 with TRBJ2-6, with D hard to call. CDR1 and CDR2 from the germline V gene are SGHRS and YFSETQ. Trimming removed 0 bases at V and 0 bases at J, with 10 bases between. There are 17 residues in the CDR3. The complete variable domain, with remaining parts taken from reference TRBV5-1 and TRBJ2-6, reads KAGVTQTPRYLIKTRGQQVTLSCSPISGHRSVSWYQQTPGQGLQFLFEYFSETQRNKGNFPGRFSGRQFSNSRSEMNVSTLELGDSALYLCASSLEAGVSGANVLTFGAGSRLTVL.

CDR3: CSASLAGYGYTF. The CDR3 DNA follows: TGCAGTGCTAGTTTAGCAGGGTACGGCTACACCTTC. The J gene is TRBJ1-2, the V gene TRBV20-1; D is possibly TRBD1 (5 bases). Trimming removed 3 bases at V and 8 bases at J, with 13 bases between. The CDR3 has 12 residues. Germline CDR1 DFQATT, CDR2 SNEGSKA (reference sequence).

The rearrangement joins TRBV5-1 to TRBJ1-6, with D uncertain. The CDR3 consists of 16 residues. The germline V gene has CDR1 SGHRS and CDR2 YFSETQ. Between the trimmed V and J ends, which lost 1 base and 6 bases, there was a span of 14 bases. CDR3 amino acids: CASSLLTGNLNSPLHF. CDR3 in DNA: TGCGCCAGCAGCTTGCTCACGGGTAATCTTAATTCACCCCTCCACTTT.

The V and J genes are TRBV5-6 and TRBJ2-1, with D possibly being TRBD1 (5 bases). The CDR3 spans 15 residues. The V end was cut by 0 bases, the J end by 5 bases, with 12 bases between. CDR1 and CDR2 from the germline V gene are SGHDT and YYEEEE. This chain's CDR3 is CASSLVGLTNNEQFF. The CDR3 DNA sequence: TGTGCCAGCAGCTTGGTGGGGCTGACAAACAATGAGCAGTTCTTC.

This clone appeared a few times. This sequence joins TRBV5-1 and TRBJ1-2; TRBD1 might be the D (6 bases). Germline V lookup: CDR1 SGHRS, CDR2 YFSETQ. This CDR3 spans 14 amino acids. V was trimmed by 0 bases and J by 12 bases, leaving 18 bases between them. CDR3 amino acids: CASSLAAGVHQDTF. In nucleotides, the CDR3 is TGCGCCAGCAGCTTGGCGGCAGGGGTGCATCAGGACACCTTC.

This clone has only a few counts. The chain joins TRBV30 to TRBJ1-1; tentative D call: TRBD1 (6 bases). This CDR3 is built from 11 residues. The V gene lost 3 bases and the J gene lost 8 bases, with 10 bases spanning the gap. Germline V CDR1 and CDR2: GTSNPN, SVGIG (reference sequence). The CDR3 sequence: CAWRGRGEAFF. The CDR3 DNA is TGTGCCTGGAGGGGGAGGGGGGAAGCTTTCTTT. The full variable domain, in which reference TRBV30 and TRBJ1-1 provide the parts outside the CDR3, is SQTIHQWPATLVQPVGSPLSLECTVEGTSNPNLYWYRQAAGRGLQLLFYSVGIGQISSEVPQNLSASRPQDRQFILSSKKLLLSDSGFYLCAWRGRGEAFFGQGTRLTVV.

V gene TRBV28 combines with J gene TRBJ1-5; 11 bases fit TRBD1. Losses at the gene ends were 5 bases for V and 7 bases for J; bases not matched to a gene: 4. The CDR3 totals 14 residues. Germline V gene sequence: CDR1 MDHEN, CDR2 SYDVKM. The CDR3 coding sequence is TGTGCCAGCAGTGGACAGGGGGCTCGGCAGCCCCAGCATTTT. This translates into CASSGQGARQPQHF.

The rearrangement joins TRBV19 to TRBJ1-1, with 7 bases that match TRBD1. This CDR3 has 15 residues. Looked up from germline, CDR1 is LNHDA and CDR2 is SQIVND (reference sequence). Germline trimming cut 5 bases from V and 13 bases from J; bases unmatched to any gene: 19. The DNA for the CDR3 is TGTGCCAGTAGTCCCACGACAGGGTATTCGTATAAGGGTTTCTTT. Protein product: CASSPTTGYSYKGFF.

The V and J genes are TRBV7-9 and TRBJ1-3; TRBD1 is a possible D gene (6 bases). The CDR3 consists of 14 residues. The V end lost 4 bases, the J end lost 4 bases, and 11 bases lay between the germline ends. CDR1 is SEHNR and CDR2 is FQNEAQ in the germline V gene (reference sequence). CDR3 sequence reads: CASSSDRSGNTIYF. For the CDR3, the DNA is TGTGCCAGCAGCTCCGACAGGTCAGGAAACACCATATATTTT. The whole variable domain, filled in from reference TRBV7-9 and TRBJ1-3, reads DTGVSQNPRHKITKRGQNVTFRCDPISEHNRLYWYRQTLGQGPEFLTYFQNEAQLEKSRLLSDRFSAERPKGSFSTLEIQRTEQGDSAMYLCASSSDRSGNTIYFGEGSWLTVV.

This chain connects TRBV9 to TRBJ2-3; TRBD2 matches 9 bases. CDR1 is SGDLS and CDR2 is YYNGEE in the germline V gene. Germline trimming cut 0 bases from V and 6 bases from J; bases unmatched to any gene: 5. There are 15 residues in the CDR3. The CDR3 region is CASSVVAGVGDTQYF. In DNA, the CDR3 is TGTGCCAGCAGCGTAGTAGCGGGGGTAGGGGATACGCAGTATTTT.

The chain carries TRBV28 and TRBJ1-5; D is unclear. In germline, CDR1 is MDHEN, CDR2 SYDVKM. This CDR3 region has 16 residues. V lost 0 bases to trimming and J lost 4 bases, with 13 bases between them. The CDR3: CASSLWGGLSNQPQHF. The CDR3 DNA reads TGTGCCAGCAGTTTATGGGGCGGACTGAGTAATCAGCCCCAGCATTTT.

V and J are TRBV6-2 or TRBV6-3 and TRBJ1-2; 9 nucleotides align to TRBD1. The length of the CDR3 is 15 residues. From germline, CDR1 is MNHEY and CDR2 SVGEGT. Trimming removed 5 bases from V and 3 bases from J; junction bases left unmatched: 7. The DNA for the CDR3 is TGTGCCAGCAGTCTCCGGACAGGGGTCTACTATGGCTACACCTTC. Its protein product is CASSLRTGVYYGYTF.

A few counts support this clone. This chain connects TRBV30 to TRBJ1-3; D perhaps matches TRBD1 (5 bases). V shed 4 bases and J shed 5 bases, with 12 bases lying between them. This CDR3 region has 13 residues. Germline lookup yields CDR1 GTSNPN and CDR2 SVGIG (reference sequence). The CDR3, as DNA: TGTGCCTGGAACCGGGACGCCAGAAACACCATATATTTT. This translates into CAWNRDARNTIYF.

The V and J genes are TRBV7-9 and TRBJ1-4; D is uncertain. V was pared by 5 bases and J by 4 bases, with 8 bases between. The length of the CDR3 is 13 residues. CDR1 is SEHNR and CDR2 is FQNEAQ in the germline V gene (reference sequence). The CDR3 nucleotides are TGTGCCAGCAGCCTTATGATTAATGAAAAACTGTTTTTT. Protein sequence: CASSLMINEKLFF.

V and J are TRBV4-3 and TRBJ1-2, with D possibly TRBD1 on 5 matching bases. This CDR3 has 13 residues. V gave up 0 bases and J gave up 4 bases, with 6 bases separating them. Germline V gene sequence: CDR1 LGHNA, CDR2 YSLEER. The CDR3 loop reads CASSQERGYGYTF. The CDR3 DNA reads TGCGCCAGCAGCCAAGAGAGGGGCTATGGCTACACCTTC.

This clone was counted a single time. The J gene is TRBJ2-5, the V gene TRBV10-1, with 10 bases matching TRBD2. The trim removed 5 bases at V and 3 bases at J, leaving 3 bases unmatched. CDR1 is WNHNN, CDR2 SYGVQD, per germline (reference sequence). There are 14 residues in the CDR3. CDR3 sequence reads: CASSPGTSEETQYF. The CDR3 nucleotides read TGCGCCAGCAGTCCCGGGACTAGCGAAGAGACCCAGTACTTC.

This chain uses TRBV27 with TRBJ1-6, with D tentatively TRBD1 (6 bases). The length of the CDR3 is 17 residues. Trimming removed 6 bases from V and 0 bases from J, with 15 bases in between. Per germline, CDR1 MNHEY and CDR2 SMNVEV (reference sequence). The CDR3 loop reads CASRWTSRGSYNSPLHF. CDR3 sequence (DNA): TGTGCCAGCAGGTGGACTTCCAGGGGCTCCTATAATTCACCCCTCCACTTT.